What follows are 17 T cell receptor beta chains derived from one specimen sequenced in a study of cytomegalovirus exposure and HLA in healthy donors. Primers for the PCR totalled 60 Vbeta and 13 Jbeta. Only in-frame clones appear in the TCRdb table, and some are missing; sequencing was by immunoSEQ multiplex PCR. The sample consists of 100,000 or so clones, more than 60% of them appearing once. What was sequenced was PBMCs. These TCRs come from a female donor in good health and CMV-seronegative.

This clone was recorded a few times. J is TRBJ2-5 and V is TRBV10-3, with D unresolved. With 2 bases removed from V and 4 bases from J, the gap between germline ends came to 11 bases. The germline V gene encodes CDR1 ENHRY and CDR2 SYGVKD. The CDR3 is 14 residues long. CDR3 DNA: TGTGCCATCAGTGAGGATCAGTACATAGAGACCCAGTACTTC. Protein sequence: CAISEDQYIETQYF.

This clone was observed a few times. The rearrangement joins TRBV5-1 to TRBJ1-1; D remains ambiguous. The CDR3 spans 13 residues. Trimming stripped 4 bases from V and 3 bases from J, with 10 bases between. Per germline, CDR1 SGHRS and CDR2 YFSETQ. CDR3 residues: CASSPSRDTEAFF. For the CDR3, the DNA is TGCGCCAGCAGCCCGAGTCGGGACACTGAAGCTTTCTTT. Variable domain in full (rest from reference TRBV5-1 and TRBJ1-1): KAGVTQTPRYLIKTRGQQVTLSCSPISGHRSVSWYQQTPGQGLQFLFEYFSETQRNKGNFPGRFSGRQFSNSRSEMNVSTLELGDSALYLCASSPSRDTEAFFGQGTRLTVV.

The V gene is TRBV6-6, the J gene TRBJ2-1; D gene uncertain. V shed 5 bases and J shed 4 bases, with 9 bases lying between them. Germline values: CDR1 MNHNY, CDR2 SVGAGI (reference sequence). The CDR3 contains 13 residues. CDR3 protein: CASSRTDYNEQFF. CDR3 nucleotides: TGTGCCAGCAGTCGTACTGATTACAATGAGCAGTTCTTC.

This sequence joins TRBV4-1 and TRBJ2-5; D might be TRBD1 (6 bases). Germline loops: CDR1 MGHRA, CDR2 YSYEKL. The CDR3 runs to 13 residues. Trimming pared 3 bases from V and 4 bases from J, leaving 9 bases between. The CDR3 DNA is TGCGCCAGCAGCCAGTTCAGGGGAGAGACCCAGTACTTC. Translating gives CASSQFRGETQYF.

The genes are TRBV18 and TRBJ2-6; D remains unclear. Trimming shortened V by 1 base and J by 0 bases, and 16 bases separated the two germline ends. The CDR3 consists of 19 residues. CDR1 KGHSH and CDR2 LQKENI come from the germline V gene. The CDR3 here is CASSPLRPLASSGANVLTF. The CDR3 nucleotides read TGTGCCAGCTCACCACTGCGTCCCCTTGCCTCCTCTGGGGCCAACGTCCTGACTTTC.

This clone was detected once. V and J are TRBV9 and TRBJ2-3; a possible D gene is TRBD1 (6 bases). The germline gives CDR1 SGDLS, CDR2 YYNGEE. This CDR3 region has 18 residues. Trimming took off 0 bases at V and 5 bases at J, with 22 bases between the two ends. The CDR3 nucleotides are TGTGCCAGCAGCGTAGCTGACGGAAGGGGGTCCTTGGGAGATACGCAGTATTTT. Protein sequence: CASSVADGRGSLGDTQYF.

The genes are TRBV18 and TRBJ1-1; 7 bases are a match to TRBD1. Germline values: CDR1 KGHSH, CDR2 LQKENI. CDR3 length: 12 amino acids. V was pared by 7 bases and J by 7 bases, with 6 bases of the junction left unmatched. The CDR3 sequence: CASLQGPFEAFF. CDR3 DNA sequence: TGTGCCAGCTTACAGGGGCCATTTGAAGCTTTCTTT.

This clone was recorded a few times. V is TRBV10-3 and J is TRBJ1-1; a possible D gene is TRBD1 (6 bases). The V and J ends lost 8 bases and 5 bases respectively, with 12 bases between them. The CDR3 covers 12 residues. Per germline, CDR1 ENHRY and CDR2 SYGVKD. The CDR3 DNA is TGTGCCATCGGAGGAACAGGGACTGAAGCTTTCTTT. Its translation: CAIGGTGTEAFF.

The gene calls are TRBV27 and TRBJ1-2; possible D gene TRBD1, 5 bases. Deletions cut 4 bases from V and 2 bases from J, with 8 bases between. Germline loops: CDR1 MNHEY, CDR2 SMNVEV (reference sequence). The CDR3 runs to 13 residues. In nucleotides, the CDR3 is TGTGCCAGCAGTTCCCAGGGAAACTATGGCTACACCTTC. It specifies CASSSQGNYGYTF.

The V gene is TRBV30, the J gene TRBJ2-3, with 12 bases aligning to TRBD2. This CDR3 has 15 amino acids. Trimming removed 5 bases from V and 4 bases from J; junction bases left unmatched: 7. Germline-derived CDR1 and CDR2 are GTSNPN and SVGIG (reference sequence). Written as DNA, the CDR3 is TGTGCCTGGGGGCTAGCGGGGGGGAGGGCAGATACGCAGTATTTT. It yields the protein CAWGLAGGRADTQYF.

Details on this clone: The junction and the germline gene differ at one end; a read error may be behind it. The gene calls are TRBV7-9 and TRBJ2-2; TRBD2 might be the D (6 bases). CDR3 length: 15 residues. CDR1 is SEHNR and CDR2 is FQNEAQ in the germline V gene (reference sequence). In nucleotides, the CDR3 is TGTTCCAGCAGCTTTCGAGGAGGGTACACCGGGGAGCTGTTTTTT. It codes for CSSSFRGGYTGELFF.

The chain is built from TRBV18 and TRBJ2-1, with TRBD1 identical over 9 bases. V shed 3 bases and J 3 bases; nucleotides not matched to a gene: 6. CDR1 and CDR2 from the germline V gene are KGHSH and LQKENI. There are 16 residues in the CDR3. The CDR3 protein is CASSPSRGQGYNEQFF. CDR3 nucleotides: TGTGCCAGCTCACCGAGCCGGGGACAGGGCTACAATGAGCAGTTCTTC. Together with reference TRBV18 and TRBJ2-1, the CDR3 gives the full variable domain: NAGVMQNPRHLVRRRGQEARLRCSPMKGHSHVYWYRQLPEEGLKFMVYLQKENIIDESGMPKERFSAEFPKEGPSILRIQQVVRGDSAAYFCASSPSRGQGYNEQFFGPGTRLTVL.

This clone was recorded only once. The chain is built from TRBV6-1 and TRBJ2-1; 12 bases agree with TRBD2. The V and J ends lost 3 bases and 2 bases, in that order; junction bases with no gene match: 2. Germline loops: CDR1 MNHNS, CDR2 SASEGT. The CDR3 is 16 amino acids. The CDR3 bases are TGTGCCAGCAGTGATGGGACTAGCGGGCCCTACAATGAGCAGTTCTTC. Translation gives CASSDGTSGPYNEQFF.

J is TRBJ1-2 and V is TRBV20-1, with D uncertain. The CDR3 contains 11 residues. Germline V gene lookup returns CDR1 DFQATT and CDR2 SNEGSKA (reference sequence). Trimming shortened V by 5 bases and J by 7 bases, and 11 bases separated the two germline ends. Written as DNA, the CDR3 is TGCAGTGCTCATGGAGGGTCTGGCTACACCTTC. Protein product: CSAHGGSGYTF.

V is TRBV2 and J is TRBJ1-5; no clear D. V lost 4 bases and J 0 bases, leaving 10 bases between the germline ends. The germline V gene has CDR1 SNHLY and CDR2 FYNNEI. The CDR3 totals 15 residues. CDR3 nucleotide sequence: TGTGCCAGCAGTGGAAAACAGCCTAGCAATCAGCCCCAGCATTTT. Protein: CASSGKQPSNQPQHF.

The CDR3 protein is CASSYRAGVYGYTF. CDR3 sequence (DNA): TGTGCCAGCAGTTACCGGGCGGGGGTCTATGGCTACACCTTC. The V gene is TRBV6-5, the J gene TRBJ1-2, with D tentatively TRBD1 (5 bases). Germline V gene data show CDR1 as MNHEY and CDR2 as SVGAGI. This CDR3 region has 14 residues. The V and J ends lost 2 bases and 4 bases respectively, with 11 bases between them.

This clone was counted only a few times. The chain joins TRBV4-3 to TRBJ2-1; 8 nucleotides match TRBD2. V lost 2 bases to trimming and J lost 5 bases; unmatched junction nucleotides: 5. This CDR3 spans 15 amino acids. The germline gives CDR1 LGHNA, CDR2 YSLEER. The CDR3 bases are TGCGCCAGCAGCCAACTGCGGGGGGTCAACAATGAGCAGTTCTTC. Protein product: CASSQLRGVNNEQFF.